These T cell receptor beta chains were read from a single sample in a study of blood T cell repertoires in COVID-19. Sequencing used immunoSEQ multiplex PCR; TCRdb keeps in-frame clones, though not all of them. In the table there are just over 250,000 clones, around 92% of which are singletons. Sequenced: peripheral blood. The receptors stem from a person aged 18 to 35 with COVID-19, enrolled during active disease. The CDR3 runs from the conserved cysteine through the conserved F or W. The D gene is left open where the match is weak. Clone size is given for some rows only: seen once, a few or many times, or a class if the clone is expanded.

j_call clone_size d_call v_call cdr3_nt cdr3_aa
TRBJ1-2 . TRBD1 TRBV4-2 TGTGCCAGCAGCCAAGAGGTGGGACAGTATGGCTACACCTTC CASSQEVGQYGYTF
TRBJ2-5 . . TRBV15 TGTGCCACCAGCAGAGAAACTGGCCAAGAGACCCAGTACTTC CATSRETGQETQYF
TRBJ1-2 . . TRBV5-4 TGTGCCAGCACCTTCGAGACTACTGCTAACTATGGCTACACCTTC CASTFETTANYGYTF
TRBJ2-5 . . TRBV27 TGTGCCAGCAGTTTATCGCGGGGATGGGAGACCCAGTACTTC CASSLSRGWETQYF
TRBJ2-1 . TRBD2 TRBV5-1 TGCGCCAGCAGCCTCACTAGCGGGACGAGTGAGCAGTTCTTC CASSLTSGTSEQFF
TRBJ2-3 . . TRBV9 TGTGCCAGCAGTGAACAGGGGAGGAACGCAGATACGCAGTATTTT CASSEQGRNADTQYF
TRBJ2-7 . TRBD2 TRBV28 TGTGCCAGCAGTCCCGGGACTAGGAACTACGAGCAGTACTTC CASSPGTRNYEQYF
TRBJ1-1 . . TRBV7-2 TGTGCCAGCAGCTTAGGCCACAGGGTAACTGAAGCTTTCTTT CASSLGHRVTEAFF
TRBJ1-2 . . TRBV3-1/TRBV3-2 TGTGCCAGCAGCCAAGGGGTAGCCTATGGCTACACCTTC CASSQGVAYGYTF
TRBJ1-5 . . TRBV5-8 TGTGCCAGCAGCTTAATATTCGCGGATCAGCCCCAGCATTTT CASSLIFADQPQHF
TRBJ2-3 . . TRBV9 TGTGCCAGCAGCGTAGAGGGGGGGCGGCCCACAGATACGCAGTATTTT CASSVEGGRPTDTQYF
TRBJ1-1 . . TRBV15 TGTGCCACCAGCAGAGATAAATCTTTGAACACTGAAGCTTTCTTT CATSRDKSLNTEAFF
TRBJ2-3 . . TRBV18 TGTGCCAGCTCCCTCCTTAGGGGATCCGCAGATACGCAGTATTTT CASSLLRGSADTQYF
TRBJ2-7 once . TRBV9 TGTGCCAGCAGCGTAGCCCCCGGGACTTCCGCCTACGAGCAGTACTTC CASSVAPGTSAYEQYF
TRBJ1-3 . TRBD1 TRBV6-4 TGTGCCAGCAGTGACTCGGGGACAGGGGGACTCTCTGGAAACACCATATATTTT CASSDSGTGGLSGNTIYF
TRBJ2-3 . TRBD2 TRBV24-1 TGTGCCACCAGTGACTTCTCCGGGGGGAAGGGACCAGCCCCCGATACGCAGTATTTT CATSDFSGGKGPAPDTQYF
TRBJ2-6 . . TRBV4-3 TGCGCCAGCAGCCCGGACCGACAGACTAGCTCTGGGGCCAACGTCCTGACTTTC CASSPDRQTSSGANVLTF
TRBJ2-3 . . TRBV6-6 TGTGCCAGCAGTTACTCGATCGGTACCCCACGAGATACGCAGTATTTT CASSYSIGTPRDTQYF
TRBJ2-7 . TRBD2 TRBV7-8 TGTGCCAGCAGCTTATACCGCGTTAGCGGGAGTATCTCCTACGAGCAGTACTTC CASSLYRVSGSISYEQYF
TRBJ1-2 . TRBD1 TRBV6-2/TRBV6-3 TGTGCCAGCAGTTCAGGGGGAGATGGCTACACCTTC CASSSGGDGYTF
TRBJ2-5 once TRBD2 TRBV14 TGTGCCAGCAGCCTGGCGGGGGAGGAACAGTACTTC CASSLAGEEQYF
TRBJ2-7 . TRBD2 TRBV11-2 TGTGCCAGCAGCCCCCTGCGGGAGCGATCTTACGAGCAGTACTTC CASSPLRERSYEQYF
TRBJ2-1 . TRBD2 TRBV2 TGTGCCAGCAGTTTCTTAGCGGGAGTCGATGAGCAGTTCTTC CASSFLAGVDEQFF
TRBJ2-3 . . TRBV6-5 TGTGCCAGCAGATCGGACTTCACAGATACGCAGTATTTT CASRSDFTDTQYF
TRBJ1-2 . TRBD1 TRBV27 TGTGCCAGCAGCAGGGGGTCGGGCTATGGCTACACCTTC CASSRGSGYGYTF
TRBJ2-3 . . TRBV24-1 TGTGCCACCAGTGGATGGGAGAACACAGATACGCAGTATTTT CATSGWENTDTQYF
TRBJ2-5 . . TRBV5-6 TGTGCCAGCAGCTTGGGGGCGGAGACCCAGTACTTC CASSLGAETQYF
TRBJ2-5 . TRBD2 TRBV9 TGTGCCAGCAGCGTCAGCGGGGCTCAAGAGACCCAGTACTTC CASSVSGAQETQYF
TRBJ2-3 . . TRBV5-1 TGCGCCAGCAGCTTGGCGGTCGGAGCTTCCACAGATACGCAGTATTTT CASSLAVGASTDTQYF
TRBJ1-5 . . TRBV21-1 TGTGCCACCCCCACAGGGGATCAGCCCCAGCATTTT CATPTGDQPQHF
TRBJ2-1 . . TRBV29-1 TGCAGCGTTGGCCCCATAGATTACAATGAGCAGTTCTTC CSVGPIDYNEQFF
TRBJ2-7 . TRBD1 TRBV27 TGTGCCAGCAGTTTAAGGGTGAGACAGGGTCCGAGTGAGCAGTACTTC CASSLRVRQGPSEQYF
TRBJ1-4 few . TRBV15 TGTGCCACCAGCAAACAGGGATGGGATGAAAAACTGTTTTTT CATSKQGWDEKLFF
TRBJ2-5 . . TRBV25-1 TGTGCCAGCAGTGTTTCTGGAACAGACGAAGAGACCCAGTACTTC CASSVSGTDEETQYF
TRBJ1-1 . TRBD1 TRBV23-1 TGCGCCAGCAGTCAACCGGACAGGGTCTATCCTGAAGCTTTCTTT CASSQPDRVYPEAFF
TRBJ2-7 . TRBD1 TRBV11-2 TGTGCCAGCAGCTTAGTTGCGGGACAGGGATCCTACGAGCAGTACTTC CASSLVAGQGSYEQYF
TRBJ1-1 . . TRBV6-2/TRBV6-3 TGTGCCAGCACCCCCCCGGGAGGCTACACTGAAGCTTTCTTT CASTPPGGYTEAFF
TRBJ1-2 . . TRBV6-1 TGTGCCAGCAGTGAAATTGCTCAGCGGTTCTATGGCTACACCTTC CASSEIAQRFYGYTF
TRBJ1-4 . . TRBV5-1 TGCGCCAGCAGCGACACAACTTTCGCAGCCTATGAGAGTGAAAAACTGTTTTTT CASSDTTFAAYESEKLFF
TRBJ2-2 . . TRBV19 TGTGCCAGTAGTTTAGCGGTTAACACCGGGGAGCTGTTTTTT CASSLAVNTGELFF
TRBJ2-1 . TRBD1 TRBV4-3 TGCGCCAGCAGCCAAGACAGGCAGGGGGCGTTCGATGAGCAGTTCTTC CASSQDRQGAFDEQFF
TRBJ2-3 . TRBD2 TRBV4-1 TGCGCCAGCAGCGCCCGACTAGCGGGAGGGGTCAAGGCGCAGTATTTT CASSARLAGGVKAQYF
TRBJ2-7 . . TRBV6-6 TGTGCCAGCAGTTACAGCCAGGGCCCCTACGAGCAGTACTTC CASSYSQGPYEQYF
TRBJ2-6 . . TRBV28 TGTGCCAGCAGGGGGGCGGGTGGCTCTGGGGCCAACGTCCTGACTTTC CASRGAGGSGANVLTF
TRBJ2-3 . . TRBV24-1 TGTGCCACCAGTGTCCAGGGTGGCACAGATACGCAGTATTTT CATSVQGGTDTQYF
TRBJ2-2 . TRBD2 TRBV29-1 TGCAGCGTTGAAGTTTCTAGCGGGAGGTACACCGGGGAGCTGTTTTTT CSVEVSSGRYTGELFF
TRBJ2-3 . TRBD2 TRBV24-1 TGTGCCACCGGAGCGGGAAGCACAGATACGCAGTATTTT CATGAGSTDTQYF
TRBJ1-2 . . TRBV7-9 TGTGCCAGCACCTCCTTGCTGGGCAACTATGGCTACACCTTC CASTSLLGNYGYTF